This T cell receptor (beta chain) was documented in a study of blood T cell repertoires in COVID-19. The CDR3 has 14 amino acids. The germline V gene has CDR1 SEHNR and CDR2 FQNEAQ (reference sequence). Trimming pared 1 base from V and 3 bases from J, leaving 8 bases between. Profiling relied on immunoSEQ multiplex PCR, and the TCRdb table lists in-frame clones only, not all of them. The sample gives around 460,000 clones, about 87% of which show up once; about 0.91% is in the top ten. The chain uses TRBV7-9 and TRBJ2-3; D not certain. The receptor was derived from a man aged 18 to 29 with COVID-19, enrolled during active disease. The sequenced sample was peripheral blood. CDR3 sequence (DNA): TGTGCCAGCAGCTTAGGGAGATTTACAGATACGCAGTATTTT. Encoded protein: CASSLGRFTDTQYF.